The present entry profiles one TCR beta chain with its context. No cognate antigen has been identified for it. Base qualities were left out, and no much larger clone turns up one base away. This entry comes from a study of cytomegalovirus exposure and HLA in healthy donors (TCRdb year 2017). Describing the broader study: In an earlier analysis of several hundred of the donors, about 270 Gb of sequence data and just under 120 million unique TCR beta sequences from approximately 180 million T cells were reported. Around 330 gigabases of sequencing data and around 85 million unique TCR sequences made up an early release that covered around 640 HLA-typed donors. The genetic ancestry cluster associated with self-reported Caucasian donors included 65% to 90% of the 398 genotyped donors. The aim of the study was to test whether cataloging public T cell receptors could identify signatures of past pathogen exposure. The study profiled the T cell repertoires of about 720 subjects by immunosequencing and related them to cytomegalovirus serostatus. A separate validation cohort of 90 to 150 different subjects was used in addition to the roughly 670-subject first cohort. To predict cytomegalovirus infection status, the study brought together high-throughput TCR immunosequencing, statistical association of individual TCRs with disease status, and machine learning. A later analysis re-examined previously published TCR beta repertoires from around 670 donors and added high-resolution HLA genotyping to investigate patterns of TCR occurrence. In the later analysis, no new phenotypic data were used to find candidate immune exposures; instead, reliance was placed on TCR beta sequences and their occurrence across donors. In an earlier analysis of over 550 of the donors, high-throughput TCR beta sequencing was used to judge whether each TCR beta V gene segment behaved as functional or pseudogenic. Donor age, sex, ethnicity and CMV serostatus were collected together with the repertoire data. A later genetic analysis used genome-wide SNP genotypes for about 55% of the 666 donors, treating that subset as a discovery cohort. All discovery cohort repertoires had been generated using a single sequencing platform. Both class I and class II loci were covered by HLA typing, at four-digit resolution. The number of typed donors differed by locus: about 620-640 for A, B, C, DRB1 and DQB1; approximately 530 for DQA1; roughly 600 for DPA1; and around 450 for DPB1. Five DR-DQ haplotypes were treated as single units for association and clustering because of strong linkage in the cohort. On average, roughly 200,000 unique TCR beta nucleotide sequences were sequenced per donor among a few hundred genotyped donors of the cohort, with roughly 18% of those sequences being non-productive. Points the paper makes about the study in general: While some public TCRs were present in many individuals, most TCR sequences turned up only very rarely across donors. Most CMV-associated TCR beta chains appeared to be HLA-restricted in a later analysis, and the HLA associations seemed to be driven largely by CMV exposure. The presence/absence analyses assumed that sequencing depth was roughly uniform across donors, and that assumption may not be true. Immune exposure information for the cohort was limited to CMV serostatus. A cluster of highly shared sequence variants was judged likely to be a technical artifact of the sequencing pipeline. The authors suggested that the approach could potentially be generalized to other disease states and immunological phenotypes. When HLA alleles, especially DR and DQ, strongly co-occurred, attributing TCR associations to individual alleles was difficult. According to a later analysis, TCR association rates differed among HLA loci, with DRB1 alleles showing the most associated TCRs and HLA-C alleles showing the fewest. Some IMGT-functional V segments, including TRBV6-2 and TRBV6-3, could not be distinguished by the 87-base-pair reads and were therefore excluded. Several of the top co-occurrence clusters appeared to be linked to parvovirus B19, influenza, CMV and Epstein-Barr virus, according to a later analysis. According to a later genetic analysis, donors in an Asian-associated ancestry cluster had fewer N-insertions in productive TCRs than the roughly 700-donor mean. Because counts were too low, around 18 rarely observed V segments, including chromosome 9 orphons, were left out of the earlier analysis of roughly 600 of the donors. This cohort had only TCR beta chains sequenced, and the lack of alpha or paired-chain data limited which features could be detected. Correlated functional status among segregating V segments might be attributable to linkage disequilibrium, but an unknown experimental factor could not be ruled out. Broadly in line with IMGT annotations, most TCR beta V segments showed up in productive rearrangements about 87% or about 30% of the time in an earlier analysis of 450 to 750 of the donors. Because some donors lacked HLA typing at each locus, the association tests relied only on the typed subset. A later genetic analysis associated a missense DCLRE1C variant with V-gene and J-gene trimming of TCR beta chains, and an independent cohort replicated the association. In both the original and validation cohorts, the classifier was reported to diagnose cytomegalovirus status with high specificity and sensitivity. At a false discovery rate of 0.05, a later analysis linked under 20,000 TCR beta sequences to specific HLA alleles. Three of the identified cytomegalovirus-associated TCR beta chains were confirmed in vitro to be specific for cytomegalovirus antigens. In a later analysis, HLA-associated TCR beta chains showed more clonal expansion and lower generation probabilities than non-associated chains that were equally common. A total of 164 TCR beta chains were listed by the study as associated with cytomegalovirus. A further reported finding was that TCR beta sequences accurately predicted the HLA-A and HLA-B alleles for most subjects in the first cohort.

The library came from the immunoSEQ multiplex PCR assay. The multiplex PCR relied on a mix of 60 forward primers for TCR Vbeta segments and 13 reverse primers for TCR Jbeta segments. The CDR3 region of rearranged TCR beta genes was amplified from genomic DNA with a multiplex PCR assay. The Illumina HiSeq System was used to sequence the amplified TCR beta libraries as 87-base-pair reads. On the study's bioinformatics: A later analysis counted about 80 million unique TCR beta chains across the 690 or so repertoires, and around 12 million of these chains were shared by at least two donors. A nearest-neighbor algorithm error-corrected the raw reads and collapsed the reads into unique sequences, merging closely related sequences to remove PCR and sequencing errors. Alignment of CDR3 sequences to IMGT reference sequences was used to assign V, D and J gene segments. For a sequence to be retained, a match of at least six nucleotides was required to both a V gene segment and a J gene segment. Rearrangements were classified as productive when the CDR3 lacked stop codons and remained in frame with V and J, and all other rearrangements were classified as non-productive. CDR3 was defined according to IMGT convention as the region running from the second conserved V-encoded cysteine to the conserved J-encoded phenylalanine. The earlier analysis of some 540 of the donors excluded any sequence lacking an unambiguous match to a single V gene segment. In an earlier analysis of approximately 500 of the donors, a V segment was called functional when productive rearrangements were above 56.7%, and segregating when the standard deviation between donors exceeded 5%. To diagnose cytomegalovirus status from the catalog of TCR beta chain sequences, a statistical classification framework was built. V and J gene assignment, in a later analysis, came from comparing TCR nucleotide sequences with IMGT/GENE-DB human TR gene sequences. In a later analysis, CDR3 sequences and most-parsimonious VDJ recombination scenarios were assigned using the TCRdist pipeline. In a later analysis, every TCR beta chain was defined by the combination of its CDR3 amino acid sequence and its V-gene family, and reads without a unique V-gene family were dropped. As a way to deal with suspected cross-contamination and a sequencing artifact, a later analysis dropped hundreds of nucleotide sequences that were highly shared and had low generation probability. In a later analysis, a clonal expansion index was calculated for each public chain from normalized within-repertoire ranks of inferred template counts. In a later analysis, generation probabilities were computed with a VDJ recombination model fitted to out-of-frame rearrangements, and the resulting probabilities were checked against IGoR. In a later analysis, TCR-TCR, TCR-HLA and TCR-CMV co-occurrence was scored with hypergeometric tests, and a repertoire-size bias correction was applied to TCR pairs. In a later analysis, false discovery rates were estimated by permuting HLA or CMV assignments 20 times. In a later analysis, co-occurring TCRs were grouped with DBSCAN, and TCRdist sequence similarity was added when clustering was performed within HLA-allele-positive subsets. Repertoires with fewer than 30,000 or more than 120,000 public chains were left out of co-occurrence clustering, as were four to six repertoires with anomalous nucleotide sharing. Sourced from immuneACCESS, this table was stored by TCRdb with only in-frame sequences that have V and J called. A share of the clones is absent; for the studies checked, an unresolved V gene accounts for under half, and the remainder has no known explanation. The V and J calls and the clone size are those of that table, but D and trimming were determined from the DNA. The sample profile shows 100,000 to 140,000 clones; 65% to 85% of them were found once. Together, the top ten hold roughly 2% of the sample.

The cohort was made up of 650 to 700 healthy bone marrow donors. At the time of sampling, all cohort members were nominally healthy, though unrecorded immune exposures were likely present. The donor was CMV seronegative and was included in the group of about 400 seronegative cohort members. A peripheral blood sample was provided by each donor, and peripheral blood mononuclear cells were used for TCR beta sequencing. The Qiagen DNeasy Blood Extraction Kit was used to extract genomic DNA from the blood cell samples. The germline V gene specifies KGHSH as CDR1 and LQKENI as CDR2. The cysteine opens and the phenylalanine closes a CDR3 of 12 amino acids. Just CDR3 DNA is preserved here, 36 bases in frame from base 1. Trimming at the junction amounts to 8 bases on V and 3 bases on J, and the germline ends lie 11 bases apart.

The V and J segments used are TRBV18 and TRBJ2-7; TRBD1 is a possible D gene, resting on 6 matching bases. This clonotype was sampled from a young man in good health and CMV-seronegative. The specimen was PBMCs. For the CDR3, the sequence is CASQGPDYEQYF. In nucleotide form, the sequence is TGTGCCAGCCAGGGGCCCGACTACGAGCAGTACTTC.